These 12 T cell receptor beta chains originate from one sample sequenced in a study of blood T cell repertoires in COVID-19. The method was immunoSEQ multiplex PCR; TCRdb's version includes in-frame clones alone and lacks a portion of them. The table includes about 190,000 clones, around 79% detected once. Input material: peripheral blood. These receptors originate from a middle-aged man who had recovered from COVID-19.

With regard to this clone: Other DNA sequences from this sample encode an identical CDR3 as well. The chain is built from TRBV18 and TRBJ2-7; D is undetermined. The CDR3 sequence is 13 residues long. Germline V gene sequence: CDR1 KGHSH, CDR2 LQKENI. The V end was cut by 0 bases, the J end by 3 bases, with 6 bases between. The CDR3 coding sequence is TGTGCCAGCTCACCACCGGCTGGCTACGAGCAGTACTTC. Translating gives CASSPPAGYEQYF. The whole variable domain, remainder taken from reference TRBV18 and TRBJ2-7, is NAGVMQNPRHLVRRRGQEARLRCSPMKGHSHVYWYRQLPEEGLKFMVYLQKENIIDESGMPKERFSAEFPKEGPSILRIQQVVRGDSAAYFCASSPPAGYEQYFGPGTRLTVT.

The count of this clone is one. The chain joins TRBV6-6 to TRBJ1-2, with TRBD1 matching over 8 bases. Germline CDR1 reads MNHNY; CDR2 reads SVGAGI (reference sequence). The CDR3 loop spans 12 amino acids. J gave up 4 bases and V 11 bases, and 6 bases lay outside the gene matches. The CDR3 loop is CAVVGTGYGYTF. In DNA, the CDR3 is TGTGCCGTCGTCGGGACAGGCTATGGCTACACCTTC.

The gene calls are TRBV5-1 and TRBJ2-1; D is possibly TRBD1 (6 bases). The V end lost 3 bases, the J end lost 8 bases, and 15 bases lay between the germline ends. Germline-derived CDR1 and CDR2 are SGHRS and YFSETQ. This CDR3 is 14 amino acids long. DNA for the CDR3: TGCGCCAGCAGCTACAGGGTTTTGGGCGATGAGCAGTTCTTC. Translation: CASSYRVLGDEQFF.

This rearrangement joins TRBV24-1 to TRBJ2-2; 7 bases are shared with TRBD1. The V segment lost 4 bases and the J segment 7 bases; nucleotides outside the gene matches: 11. The CDR3 covers 16 residues. Germline V gene data show CDR1 as KGHDR and CDR2 as SFDVKD. In nucleotides, the CDR3 is TGTGCCACCAGTGACCGACAGGGTCCAATTAGCGGGGAGCTGTTTTTT. Its protein is CATSDRQGPISGELFF.

The J gene is TRBJ1-2, the V gene TRBV5-1, with 7 bases lining up with TRBD1. CDR1 and CDR2 from the germline V gene are SGHRS and YFSETQ. Losses at the gene ends were 4 bases for V and 4 bases for J; bases not matched to a gene: 7. CDR3 length: 14 residues. This chain's CDR3 is CASSTGQVRYGYTF. Here the CDR3 DNA reads TGCGCCAGCAGCACCGGACAGGTTCGCTATGGCTACACCTTC. Variable domain in full (rest from reference TRBV5-1 and TRBJ1-2): KAGVTQTPRYLIKTRGQQVTLSCSPISGHRSVSWYQQTPGQGLQFLFEYFSETQRNKGNFPGRFSGRQFSNSRSEMNVSTLELGDSALYLCASSTGQVRYGYTFGSGTRLTVV.

The chain joins TRBV28 to TRBJ2-7; D is possibly TRBD2 (6 bases). Germline CDR1 and CDR2: MDHEN and SYDVKM. Trimming removed 5 bases from V and 6 bases from J, with 11 bases in between. The CDR3 is 12 amino acids. The CDR3 sequence: CASSLRRAEQYF. CDR3 coding DNA: TGTGCCAGCAGTCTACGGAGGGCCGAGCAGTACTTC. The whole variable domain, filled in from reference TRBV28 and TRBJ2-7, reads DVKVTQSSRYLVKRTGEKVFLECVQDMDHENMFWYRQDPGLGLRLIYFSYDVKMKEKGDIPEGYSVSREKKERFSLILESASTNQTSMYLCASSLRRAEQYFGPGTRLTVT.

The chain employs TRBV11-2 and TRBJ2-2; TRBD1 aligns across 9 bases. CDR3 length: 17 residues. With V trimmed by 6 bases and J by 3 bases, 11 bases remained unmatched. CDR1 is SGHAT and CDR2 is FQNNGV in the germline V gene. Here the CDR3 DNA reads TGTGCCAGCAGTCCCATTTCTCGGACAGGGGACACCGGGGAGCTGTTTTTT. Its translation is CASSPISRTGDTGELFF.

The gene calls are TRBV19 and TRBJ1-4, with D perhaps TRBD1 (5 bases). Germline V lookup: CDR1 LNHDA, CDR2 SQIVND (reference sequence). Trimming took 8 bases from V and 4 from J, leaving 11 bases between them. CDR3 size: 13 residues. CDR3 nucleotides: TGTGCCAGTCGGGGGAGCCTTAATGAAAAACTGTTTTTT. It encodes CASRGSLNEKLFF. Supplemented by reference TRBV19 and TRBJ1-4, the full variable domain reads DGGITQSPKYLFRKEGQNVTLSCEQNLNHDAMYWYRQDPGQGLRLIYYSQIVNDFQKGDIAEGYSVSREKKESFPLTVTSAQKNPTAFYLCASRGSLNEKLFFGSGTQLSVL.

The chain combines TRBV13 with TRBJ2-7; perhaps TRBD2 as D (5 bases). The germline V gene has CDR1 PRHDT and CDR2 FYEKMQ (reference sequence). V was cut by 6 bases and J by 5 bases, with 11 bases left in between. The CDR3 covers 12 residues. This CDR3 reads CASRANGDEQYF. The CDR3 bases are TGTGCCAGCAGGGCTAACGGGGACGAGCAGTACTTC.

The chain has TRBV5-1 and TRBJ2-1; D is perhaps TRBD2 (6 bases). V was cut by 4 bases and J by 5 bases, with 13 bases left in between. CDR1 is SGHRS, CDR2 YFSETQ, per germline. CDR3 length: 14 amino acids. CDR3 nucleotides: TGCGCCAGCAGCCGGGCGGGCGGGAACAATGAGCAGTTCTTC. This sequence encodes CASSRAGGNNEQFF.

The chain recombines TRBV7-3 with TRBJ2-6; a possible D gene is TRBD2 (5 bases). Trimming left V 4 bases short and J 3 bases short, with 10 bases between. The CDR3 consists of 15 residues. Germline V gene lookup returns CDR1 SGHTA and CDR2 FQGTGA. In DNA form, the CDR3 reads TGTGCCAGCAGCTCGTCGGGGTTTGGGGCCAACGTCCTGACTTTC. It translates to CASSSSGFGANVLTF.

This chain uses TRBV19 with TRBJ1-1, with D hard to call. V was shortened by 7 bases and J by 2 bases, with 11 bases between the two germline ends. The CDR3 is 13 residues long. CDR1 and CDR2 from the germline V gene are LNHDA and SQIVND (reference sequence). In DNA, the CDR3 is TGTGCCAGTAACAAGGGAGTCAACACTGAAGCTTTCTTT. Protein: CASNKGVNTEAFF.